This TCR beta chain was sequenced for a study of T cells in localized non-small cell lung cancer (dated by TCRdb to the early 2020s). With respect to the entire study: T cell repertoires of 236 early-stage NSCLC patients were analyzed, with tumors being compared against uninvolved tumor-adjacent lungs. A mean age of around 69 years was recorded for the NSCLC patients, of whom roughly 130 were male and 107 were female. The cohort comprised approximately 240 treatment-naïve NSCLC patients with resected, localized lung tumors. What the authors observed across the whole study: Because multi-region tumor sequencing was not performed, intratumor heterogeneity could not be ruled out. Uninvolved tumor-adjacent lung showed the highest T cell clonality, higher than tumor, which suggests more focused antigenic responses in the uninvolved tumor-adjacent lung. Because of the exploratory design, TCR variables were selected using unadjusted p-values without false-discovery rate correction. A median of 57 of the top 100 tumor clones turned up in the paired uninvolved adjacent lung, and fewer than 35 of those clones also ranked among the top 100 of that same adjacent lung. Longer overall survival was associated with higher T cell density in blood, whereas shorter survival was associated with higher clonality in adjacent lung.

With respect to this clone: Its specific antigen is unknown. The input lacks base qualities; no much larger clone sits a single base away.

The immunoSEQ Assay was used to sequence TCR beta CDR3 regions from DNA. The authors processed their data as follows. To compute T cell density, TCR beta template counts were normalized to usable DNA, which was estimated by amplifying housekeeping genes. Richness was estimated with the preseqR package, extrapolating to 400,000 templates for PBMC samples and 120,000 templates for tissue samples. Clonality was calculated as one minus Pielou's evenness. Differential abundance testing on productive amino-acid clonotypes, with a minimum total count of 5 and an alpha of 0.1, was used to identify tissue-enriched TCRs. Repertoire overlap between compartments was quantified with the Jaccard Index and Morisita Overlap Index. GLIPH grouped TCR beta CDR3s together with public tetramer-defined viral CDR3s, and a viral motif had to include at least three viral sequences and show V-gene enrichment. The source is immuneACCESS, and TCRdb retained only in-frame sequences with V and J called. Part of the clones is not carried over; for the studies checked, unresolved V genes explain less than half of this, and the remainder is unexplained. V and J calls and clone size are given by that table; D and trimming were obtained from the DNA. The sample includes about 72,000 clones, with approximately 88% observed a single time. The ten most abundant clones make up 1% to 1.5% of the sample.

At diagnosis, peripheral blood, uninvolved tumor-adjacent lung and tumor were collected and were preserved as a mix of fresh-frozen and FFPE material. For TCR repertoire profiling, blood samples were analyzed in the form of peripheral blood mononuclear cells. From its cysteine to its phenylalanine, the CDR3 spans 14 amino acids. The read is trimmed to its CDR3 DNA, 42 bases read in frame from base 1. The germline V gene encodes CDR1 MNHNS and CDR2 SASEGT. The junction shows trimming of 6 bases on V and 2 bases on J, plus 13 bases between the germline ends. This receptor was obtained from a female donor of 60 years or more with stage I lung adenocarcinoma. The specimen comprised peripheral blood, sampled before any cancer treatment. This sequence uses TRBV6-1 and TRBJ2-5; 6 matching bases give a weak D call of TRBD1. The CDR3 in this case is CASRYRVRQETQYF. The sequenced DNA: TGTGCCAGCAGGTACAGGGTTCGACAAGAGACCCAGTACTTC.